The 29 T cell receptor beta chains below come from one sample, sequenced in a study of cytomegalovirus exposure and HLA in healthy donors. Primers: 60 Vbeta forward and 13 Jbeta reverse. Clones were sequenced by immunoSEQ multiplex PCR, and TCRdb holds only the in-frame ones, with some missing. Here the sample spans some 150,000 clones, approximately 85% being singletons. The sequenced sample consisted of PBMCs. The receptors shown here come from a man over 45 in good health and CMV-seropositive.

This chain uses TRBV15 with TRBJ2-7; 10 nucleotides match TRBD1. Germline V gene sequence: CDR1 LNHNV, CDR2 YYDKDF (reference sequence). This CDR3 spans 14 amino acids. J gave up 1 base and V 5 bases, and 2 bases lay outside the gene matches. The CDR3 loop reads CATSRDRGSYEQYF. CDR3 in DNA: TGTGCCACCAGCCGGGACAGGGGTTCCTACGAGCAGTACTTC. The whole variable domain, filled in from reference TRBV15 and TRBJ2-7, reads DAMVIQNPRYQVTQFGKPVTLSCSQTLNHNVMYWYQQKSSQAPKLLFHYYDKDFNNEADTPDNFQSRRPNTSFCFLDIRSPGLGDTAMYLCATSRDRGSYEQYFGPGTRLTVT.

A note on this clone: The same CDR3 also results from other DNA sequences found in this sample. The V gene is TRBV4-1, the J gene TRBJ2-7; TRBD2 aligns across 9 bases. The V gene end was trimmed by 1 base and the J gene end by 3 bases; junction bases not matched to a gene: 4. The germline V gene has CDR1 MGHRA and CDR2 YSYEKL. This CDR3 spans 15 amino acids. Here the CDR3 DNA reads TGCGCCAGCAGCCAAGTCGGGACTAGCAGCTACGAGCAGTACTTC. Translating it yields CASSQVGTSSYEQYF.

This sequence joins TRBV13 and TRBJ1-3, with D unclear. The CDR3 extends over 15 amino acids. From germline, CDR1 is PRHDT and CDR2 FYEKMQ (reference sequence). The V end lost 8 bases, the J end lost 0 bases, and 14 bases lay between the germline ends. CDR3 DNA: TGTGCCAGCGCGGAAAGACCAAGCTCTGGAAACACCATATATTTT. It translates to CASAERPSSGNTIYF.

The chain is built from TRBV5-1 and TRBJ1-2; D perhaps matches TRBD1 (5 bases). V shed 2 bases and J shed 4 bases, with 12 bases lying between them. The CDR3 spans 14 residues. CDR1 is SGHRS, CDR2 YFSETQ, per germline. CDR3 coding DNA: TGCGCCAGCAGCTTACAGGACTATGGCTATGGCTACACCTTC. Its translation is CASSLQDYGYGYTF. Full variable domain (missing parts from reference TRBV5-1 and TRBJ1-2): KAGVTQTPRYLIKTRGQQVTLSCSPISGHRSVSWYQQTPGQGLQFLFEYFSETQRNKGNFPGRFSGRQFSNSRSEMNVSTLELGDSALYLCASSLQDYGYGYTFGSGTRLTVV.

The rearrangement uses TRBV7-9 and TRBJ2-6; no definite D call. Trimming took 4 bases from V and 2 from J, leaving 12 bases between them. Germline V gene lookup returns CDR1 SEHNR and CDR2 FQNEAQ (reference sequence). This CDR3 spans 16 amino acids. The CDR3 DNA sequence: TGTGCCAGCAGCTCTCGTTTCCGGGCTGGGGCCAACGTCCTGACTTTC. Its protein product is CASSSRFRAGANVLTF.

The V call is TRBV29-1, the J call TRBJ2-6; D is unclear. The CDR3 is made up of 14 amino acids. The germline V gene encodes CDR1 SQVTM and CDR2 ANQGSEA. Trimming stripped 4 bases from V and 0 bases from J, with 7 bases between. This CDR3 is CSVGPNSGANVLTF. The CDR3 region has the DNA TGCAGCGTTGGGCCAAACTCTGGGGCCAACGTCCTGACTTTC.

V gene TRBV2 combines with J gene TRBJ1-5; D ambiguous. V was trimmed by 8 bases and J by 8 bases, leaving 16 bases between them. Germline-derived CDR1 and CDR2 are SNHLY and FYNNEI. This CDR3 comprises 13 residues. CDR3 DNA: TGTGCCAGCCGTGGGAGGGATATGAAGCCCCAGCATTTT. It encodes CASRGRDMKPQHF.

The rearrangement uses TRBV4-2 and TRBJ2-3; D is unclear. From germline, CDR1 is LGHNA and CDR2 YNFKEQ. This CDR3 has 14 amino acids. V was shortened by 1 base and J by 0 bases, with 5 bases between the two germline ends. Here the CDR3 DNA reads TGTGCCAGCAGCCAAGTACTTAGCACAGATACGCAGTATTTT. It encodes CASSQVLSTDTQYF.

This chain joins TRBV18 and TRBJ2-7; D remains unclear. The V and J ends lost 2 bases and 3 bases respectively, with 8 bases between them. The germline V gene has CDR1 KGHSH and CDR2 LQKENI. The CDR3 sequence is 13 residues long. CDR3 protein: CASSPSQDYEQYF. The CDR3 DNA follows: TGTGCCAGCTCACCATCTCAGGACTACGAGCAGTACTTC.

This clone turned up a few times. The gene calls are TRBV7-9 and TRBJ1-4, with 7 bases matching TRBD1. The germline V gene has CDR1 SEHNR and CDR2 FQNEAQ (reference sequence). V lost 5 bases, J lost 7 bases, and 7 bases stayed unmatched. This CDR3 has 14 amino acids. CDR3 loop: CASSPGGWGEKLFF. The CDR3, as DNA: TGTGCCAGCAGCCCAGGGGGTTGGGGTGAAAAACTGTTTTTT.

This clone was picked up one time. The genes are TRBV6-5 and TRBJ2-7; tentative D call: TRBD1 (5 bases). Germline values: CDR1 MNHEY, CDR2 SVGAGI. The CDR3 is made up of 15 amino acids. V gave up 2 bases and J gave up 1 base, with 12 bases separating them. In DNA form, the CDR3 reads TGTGCCAGCAGTTACCGTCACCAGGGTTCCTACGAGCAGTACTTC. Protein product: CASSYRHQGSYEQYF.

This clone was recorded only once. The rearrangement uses TRBV6-6 and TRBJ2-3; possible D gene TRBD2, 6 bases. This CDR3 comprises 13 residues. Germline lookup yields CDR1 MNHNY and CDR2 SVGAGI (reference sequence). The V end was cut by 10 bases, the J end by 2 bases, with 13 bases between. Here the CDR3 DNA reads TGTGCCAACCCGGGACTGACCACAGATACGCAGTATTTT. It translates to CANPGLTTDTQYF.

The chain recombines TRBV18 with TRBJ1-1; D might be TRBD1 (6 bases). Germline V gives CDR1 KGHSH, CDR2 LQKENI. The V end lost 3 bases, the J end lost 2 bases, and 10 bases lay between the germline ends. The CDR3 runs 14 residues. The CDR3 region has the DNA TGTGCCAGCTCACCGCAGGGGCGAAACACTGAAGCTTTCTTT. Its protein product is CASSPQGRNTEAFF. Filled out from reference TRBV18 and TRBJ1-1, the complete variable domain reads NAGVMQNPRHLVRRRGQEARLRCSPMKGHSHVYWYRQLPEEGLKFMVYLQKENIIDESGMPKERFSAEFPKEGPSILRIQQVVRGDSAAYFCASSPQGRNTEAFFGQGTRLTVV.

The chain couples TRBV19 to TRBJ2-7, with 12 bases that match TRBD2. The CDR3 is made up of 17 amino acids. From germline, CDR1 is LNHDA and CDR2 SQIVND (reference sequence). The ends lost 5 bases at V and 1 base at J; junction bases unmatched: 9. The CDR3 is CASSPGTSGSFSYEQYF. In nucleotides, the CDR3 is TGTGCCAGTAGTCCCGGGACTAGCGGGTCTTTTTCCTACGAGCAGTACTTC. Drawing the rest from reference TRBV19 and TRBJ2-7, the complete variable domain is DGGITQSPKYLFRKEGQNVTLSCEQNLNHDAMYWYRQDPGQGLRLIYYSQIVNDFQKGDIAEGYSVSREKKESFPLTVTSAQKNPTAFYLCASSPGTSGSFSYEQYFGPGTRLTVT.

The chain combines TRBV28 with TRBJ1-2; TRBD1 is a possible D gene (6 bases). V lost 2 bases to trimming and J lost 2 bases, with 12 bases between them. Germline V gives CDR1 MDHEN, CDR2 SYDVKM. CDR3 length equals 15 residues. CDR3 sequence reads: CASSLNRVRNYGYTF. In DNA, the CDR3 is TGTGCCAGCAGTTTAAACAGGGTGAGAAACTATGGCTACACCTTC.

The chain joins TRBV11-2 to TRBJ2-7; D remains unclear. Germline V gives CDR1 SGHAT, CDR2 FQNNGV. Trimming removed 1 base from V and 2 bases from J, with 12 bases in between. This CDR3 region has 15 residues. CDR3 bases: TGTGCCAGCAGCTTAGGCATGGGCCCGACCTACGAGCAGTACTTC. It is translated as CASSLGMGPTYEQYF.

The rearrangement joins TRBV2 to TRBJ2-7; 7 bases line up with TRBD2. V shed 3 bases, J shed 5 bases, and the junction held 16 bases outside the gene matches. Germline CDR1 and CDR2: SNHLY and FYNNEI. The CDR3 sequence is 17 residues long. The DNA for the CDR3 is TGTGCCAGCAGTGACCTGTTTGGGCGGGAGACAGCCCACGAGCAGTACTTC. Its protein product is CASSDLFGRETAHEQYF.

The chain carries TRBV28 and TRBJ2-7; weak D call: TRBD1 (6 bases). Germline V CDR1 and CDR2: MDHEN, SYDVKM. This CDR3 spans 12 amino acids. V shed 5 bases and J shed 7 bases, with 12 bases lying between them. The CDR3 is CASSPQGSEQYF. The DNA for the CDR3 is TGTGCCAGCAGTCCACAGGGTAGTGAGCAGTACTTC.

The DNA of the CDR3 is TGTGCCAGCAGCTTGGTGCGACAGGGGGGGTTTGGTTCCTACAATGAGCAGTTCTTC. It specifies CASSLVRQGGFGSYNEQFF. The J gene is TRBJ2-1, the V gene TRBV5-6; TRBD1 agrees at 9 bases. Trimming took 0 bases from V and 1 from J; bases not matched to a gene: 11. CDR1 SGHDT and CDR2 YYEEEE come from the germline V gene. The CDR3 loop spans 19 amino acids. The full variable domain, completed using reference TRBV5-6 and TRBJ2-1, is DAGVTQSPTHLIKTRGQQVTLRCSPKSGHDTVSWYQQALGQGPQFIFQYYEEEERQRGNFPDRFSGHQFPNYSSELNVNALLLGDSALYLCASSLVRQGGFGSYNEQFFGPGTRLTVL.

This clone was detected a few times. The chain carries TRBV11-2 and TRBJ2-7, with 9 bases matching TRBD1. Losses at the gene ends were 5 bases for V and 5 bases for J; bases not matched to a gene: 7. The germline V gene has CDR1 SGHAT and CDR2 FQNNGV. This CDR3 spans 14 amino acids. In nucleotides, the CDR3 is TGTGCCAGCAGCCGCCGGGACAGGGTAAACGAGCAGTACTTC. Its translation: CASSRRDRVNEQYF.

The chain couples TRBV6-5 to TRBJ2-5; D unclear. V was trimmed by 0 bases and J by 4 bases, leaving 3 bases between them. The CDR3 extends over 12 amino acids. Germline CDR1 and CDR2: MNHEY and SVGAGI. The CDR3 DNA sequence: TGTGCCAGCAGTTACTCGAGAGAGACCCAGTACTTC. Protein product: CASSYSRETQYF.

The chain employs TRBV19 and TRBJ1-5, with D maybe TRBD1 (6 bases). The CDR3 consists of 15 residues. In germline, CDR1 is LNHDA, CDR2 SQIVND (reference sequence). Deletions cut 1 base from V and 7 bases from J, with 14 bases between. CDR3 residues: CASSIVGTPNQPQHF. CDR3 nucleotides: TGTGCCAGTAGTATAGTCGGGACACCAAACCAGCCCCAGCATTTT.

The chain carries TRBV12-5 and TRBJ2-1, with D perhaps matching TRBD1 (5 bases). Germline V gene sequence: CDR1 LGHNT, CDR2 FRNRAP. The ends were cut back, 6 bases at V and 1 base at J, with 10 bases in the middle. The CDR3 runs 14 residues. This CDR3 is CASGEYRSYNEQFF. The CDR3 nucleotides read TGTGCTAGTGGGGAATACAGGTCCTACAATGAGCAGTTCTTC.

The chain has TRBV15 and TRBJ2-1, with D perhaps matching TRBD1 (5 bases). The CDR3 runs to 12 residues. V lost 1 base to trimming and J lost 10 bases, with 8 bases between them. Germline values: CDR1 LNHNV, CDR2 YYDKDF (reference sequence). CDR3 DNA sequence: TGTGCCACCAGCAGAGGGGGCCAGGAGCAGTTCTTC. Amino acid sequence: CATSRGGQEQFF.

This sequence joins TRBV29-1 and TRBJ1-1, with TRBD1 identical over 7 bases. The germline CDR1 and CDR2 sequences are SQVTM and ANQGSEA. The CDR3 runs 13 residues. The V segment lost 7 bases and the J segment 5 bases; nucleotides outside the gene matches: 10. The CDR3 is CSGSYRGGTEAFF. DNA for the CDR3: TGCAGCGGTTCTTACAGGGGCGGGACTGAAGCTTTCTTT.

The gene calls are TRBV6-5 and TRBJ1-6; TRBD1 is a possible D gene (5 bases). V gave up 6 bases and J gave up 10 bases, with 16 bases separating them. Germline CDR1 MNHEY, CDR2 SVGAGI. The CDR3 sequence is 14 residues long. Here the CDR3 DNA reads TGTGCCAGCAGGATGGGGGGGTTTGGGTCACCCCTCCACTTT. It codes for CASRMGGFGSPLHF.

The chain links TRBV28 to TRBJ1-1; TRBD1 matches 7 bases. With V trimmed by 6 bases and J by 6 bases, 19 bases remained unmatched. The germline CDR1 and CDR2 sequences are MDHEN and SYDVKM. The CDR3 totals 17 residues. The CDR3 loop is CASRQKKGGASYAEAFF. CDR3 DNA: TGTGCCAGCAGGCAAAAAAAAGGGGGCGCGTCTTACGCTGAAGCTTTCTTT.

The J gene is TRBJ2-1, the V gene TRBV7-3; 9 bases line up with TRBD2. Looked up from germline, CDR1 is SGHTA and CDR2 is FQGTGA. J was trimmed by 8 bases and V by 4 bases; bases with no gene match: 9. The CDR3 is 15 amino acids. The CDR3 is CASSSGLASNYEQFF. CDR3 sequence (DNA): TGTGCCAGCAGCTCGGGACTAGCTAGTAACTATGAGCAGTTCTTC.

This clone has more than one count but fewer than ten. This chain connects TRBV4-1 to TRBJ2-1; 10 nucleotides agree with TRBD2. The CDR3 covers 15 residues. Germline V CDR1 and CDR2: MGHRA, YSYEKL. After removal of 4 bases from V and 5 bases from J, the junction contained 5 bases not matched to a gene. CDR3 loop: CASSPLAGVDNEQFF. The CDR3 DNA reads as TGCGCCAGCAGCCCGCTAGCGGGAGTAGACAATGAGCAGTTCTTC.